This passage covers 26 T cell receptor beta chains from one sample sequenced in a study of CD8 T cells in Susac syndrome. After extraction with the RNeasy kit, roughly 0.5 to 1 ug of the RNA was reverse transcribed using random hexamers. TCRdb recomputed calls from the immunoSEQ multiplex PCR reads with MiXCR, one row per CDR3 protein. In the table there are 150,000 to 250,000 distinct CDR3 sequences, 90% to 95% of which are singletons. The sample taken for sequencing was CD4+ T cells from PBMCs. Receptors were obtained from a human donor with multiple sclerosis.

V usage is TRBV19 and J usage is TRBJ2-7, with 9 positions matching TRBD1. Germline loops: CDR1 LNHDA, CDR2 SQIVND (reference sequence). The ends lost 3 bases at V and 5 bases at J; junction bases unmatched: 14. This CDR3 has 17 amino acids. Written as DNA, the CDR3 is TGTGCCAGTAGTATCCGATCGCCCCCGGGACAGGGAAACGAGCAGTACTTC. Its protein is CASSIRSPPGQGNEQYF.

This sequence joins TRBV19 and TRBJ1-6; 7 nucleotides match TRBD1. Germline V lookup: CDR1 LNHDA, CDR2 SQIVND (reference sequence). The CDR3 is 14 amino acids. Trimming at V came to 4 bases and at J to 10 bases, leaving 7 bases not matched to a gene. The CDR3 DNA reads TGTGCCAGTAGTACTGGACAGGCAGGATCACCCCTCCACTTT. Its protein is CASSTGQAGSPLHF.

This clonotype came up once. The chain combines TRBV27 with TRBJ2-3, with D perhaps assigned TRBD1 or TRBD2 (5 bases each). Trimming shortened V by 1 base and J by 1 base, and 12 bases separated the two germline ends. The CDR3 has 16 amino acids. Germline CDR1 is MNHEY and CDR2 is SMNVEV (reference sequence). Here the CDR3 DNA reads TGTGCCAGCAGTTTATGGGGGATTGATGGCACAGATACGCAGTATTTT. The encoded protein is CASSLWGIDGTDTQYF.

This chain links TRBV25-1 with TRBJ1-1; 7 positions match TRBD1. V lost 6 bases and J lost 2; bases outside the gene matches: 12. This CDR3 region has 16 residues. Per the germline V gene, CDR1 is MGHDK and CDR2 is SYGVNS. The CDR3 sequence is CASRAPDRVTNTEAFF. The CDR3 DNA is TGTGCCAGCAGGGCCCCCGACAGGGTTACTAACACTGAAGCTTTCTTT. The full variable domain, in which reference TRBV25-1 and TRBJ1-1 provide the parts outside the CDR3, is EADIYQTPRYLVIGTGKKITLECSQTMGHDKMYWYQQDPGMELHLIHYSYGVNSTEKGDLSSESTVSRIRTEHFPLTLESARPSHTSQYLCASRAPDRVTNTEAFFGQGTRLTVV.

The J gene is TRBJ2-7, the V gene TRBV5-1; D not resolved. The CDR3 contains 16 residues. V gave up 7 bases and J gave up 6 bases, with 26 bases separating them. Germline CDR1 and CDR2: SGHRS and YFSETQ. In DNA form, the CDR3 reads TGCGCCAGCCACATAGCAACCGGTCCATCGTCGACCGAGCAGTACTTC. This sequence encodes CASHIATGPSSTEQYF.

The chain recombines TRBV27 with TRBJ2-7; 12 nucleotides line up with TRBD1. With 4 bases clipped from V and 7 bases from J, the junction kept 11 bases outside the gene matches. The germline V gene has CDR1 MNHEY and CDR2 SMNVEV (reference sequence). The CDR3 is 16 residues long. CDR3: CASSSPQGQGAREQYF. In DNA form, the CDR3 reads TGTGCCAGCAGTTCCCCTCAGGGACAGGGGGCGAGGGAGCAGTACTTC.

The CDR3 loop reads CSAPDTGQGDTQYF. Written as DNA, the CDR3 is TGCAGTGCTCCAGACACCGGGCAGGGAGATACGCAGTATTTT. The chain employs TRBV20-1 and TRBJ2-3, with D perhaps TRBD1 (5 bases). The CDR3 runs 14 residues. The V end lost 5 bases, the J end lost 5 bases, and 17 bases lay between the germline ends. From germline, CDR1 is DFQATT and CDR2 SNEGSKA (reference sequence).

The chain recombines TRBV7-2 with TRBJ2-1; no clear D gene. The CDR3 spans 12 residues. With 5 bases removed from V and 9 bases from J, the gap between germline ends came to 11 bases. Looked up from germline, CDR1 is SGHTA and CDR2 is FQGNSA. CDR3: CASSRHPFEQFF. The DNA of the CDR3 is TGTGCCAGCAGCCGTCACCCGTTTGAGCAGTTCTTC.

The chain recombines TRBV7-6 with TRBJ2-7; 8 bases match TRBD2. In germline, CDR1 is SGHVS, CDR2 FNYEAQ. Trimming cost V 4 bases and J 5 bases; bases outside gene matches: 7. There are 14 residues in the CDR3. CDR3 loop: CASSSIGGVDEQYF. The CDR3 DNA is TGTGCCAGCAGCTCGATCGGGGGGGTCGACGAGCAGTACTTC.

The rearrangement links TRBV20-1 to TRBJ2-7; D is undetermined. V lost 1 base to trimming and J lost 5 bases, with 12 bases between them. The CDR3 contains 13 residues. Germline V gives CDR1 DFQATT, CDR2 SNEGSKA (reference sequence). CDR3 DNA sequence: TGCAGTGCTAGAGGACGACGATTCCACGAGCAGTACTTC. It specifies CSARGRRFHEQYF.

The rearrangement links TRBV12-3 or TRBV12-4 to TRBJ2-5, with TRBD1 matching over 8 bases. V was clipped by 6 bases and J by 7 bases; unmatched bases: 16. The CDR3 consists of 16 residues. CDR3 bases: TGTGCCAGCAGCCCTCCGGGACAGGTGAATCTTGGGACCCAGTACTTC. Translation gives CASSPPGQVNLGTQYF.

This chain connects TRBV12-3 or TRBV12-4 to TRBJ2-1, with a tentative D call TRBD2 (7 bases). Trimming left V 6 bases short and J 5 bases short, with 17 bases between. The CDR3 consists of 15 residues. The CDR3 nucleotides read TGTGCCAGCAGCTTCTTCGCGGGGGCCAACAATGAGCAGTTCTTC. It translates to CASSFFAGANNEQFF.

This chain links TRBV20-1 with TRBJ2-1, with D possibly being TRBD2 (5 bases). In germline, CDR1 is DFQATT, CDR2 SNEGSKA (reference sequence). V was trimmed by 0 bases and J by 0 bases, leaving 12 bases between them. The CDR3 loop spans 16 amino acids. In DNA form, the CDR3 reads TGCAGTGCTAGAGATCCTAGCCAGAGCTCCTACAATGAGCAGTTCTTC. This gives the protein CSARDPSQSSYNEQFF.

The genes are TRBV20-1 and TRBJ2-7; 8 bases agree with TRBD2. V lost 6 bases to trimming and J lost 0 bases; unmatched junction nucleotides: 4. The CDR3 contains 13 residues. CDR1 is DFQATT and CDR2 is SNEGSKA in the germline V gene (reference sequence). CDR3 region: CSAILAGSYEQYF. CDR3 nucleotide sequence: TGCAGTGCCATTCTAGCGGGCTCCTACGAGCAGTACTTC.

This rearrangement joins TRBV18 to TRBJ1-1; possibly TRBD1 for D (6 bases). Per the germline V gene, CDR1 is KGHSH and CDR2 is LQKENI. CDR3 size: 14 residues. The V end was cut by 3 bases, the J end by 11 bases, with 19 bases between. CDR3: CASSPDSQIPRAFF. For the CDR3, the DNA is TGTGCCAGCTCACCGGACAGCCAGATTCCTCGGGCTTTCTTT.

The V gene is TRBV13, the J gene TRBJ1-2; D is ambiguous. The CDR3 totals 16 residues. Germline assignment: CDR1 PRHDT and CDR2 FYEKMQ (reference sequence). V was clipped by 1 base and J by 1 base, with 13 bases between them. The CDR3 region is CASSLVGGRINYGYTF. In DNA form, the CDR3 reads TGTGCCAGCAGCTTAGTTGGCGGACGGATTAACTATGGCTACACCTTC.

V usage is TRBV7-9 and J usage is TRBJ2-3; 8 nucleotides line up with TRBD2. This CDR3 comprises 16 residues. J was trimmed by 3 bases and V by 5 bases; bases with no gene match: 10. Germline V gene lookup returns CDR1 SEHNR and CDR2 FQNEAQ (reference sequence). CDR3 DNA: TGTGCCAGCAGCACCGCCCTCGCGGGGGGTACAGATACGCAGTATTTT. Translating it yields CASSTALAGGTDTQYF.

The V gene is TRBV5-1, the J gene TRBJ1-1, with a weak D call TRBD1 (5 bases). Germline V lookup: CDR1 SGHRS, CDR2 YFSETQ. V lost 4 bases to trimming and J lost 3 bases, with 10 bases between them. This CDR3 spans 13 amino acids. Written as DNA, the CDR3 is TGCGCCAGCAGCCCGAGCAGGGACACTGAAGCTTTCTTT. This codes for CASSPSRDTEAFF.

This chain links TRBV27 with TRBJ2-1; tentative D call: TRBD2 (7 bases). The CDR3 spans 14 residues. The V end lost 5 bases, the J end lost 8 bases, and 16 bases lay between the germline ends. Per the germline V gene, CDR1 is MNHEY and CDR2 is SMNVEV (reference sequence). The DNA of the CDR3 is TGTGCCAGCAGTGTGTCCGGGGGGCGCGATGAGCAGTTCTTC. Amino acid sequence: CASSVSGGRDEQFF.

The chain couples TRBV20-1 to TRBJ2-3; 15 positions agree with TRBD2. CDR3 length: 16 amino acids. Trimming took 3 bases from V and 4 from J; bases not matched to a gene: 5. Germline loops: CDR1 DFQATT, CDR2 SNEGSKA (reference sequence). CDR3: CSASRTSGRAADTQYF. CDR3 DNA: TGCAGTGCTAGCCGGACTAGCGGGAGGGCCGCAGATACGCAGTATTTT.

The CDR3 nucleotides read TGTGCCTGTGTTAGGGACAGCTATGGCTACACCTTC. This sequence encodes CACVRDSYGYTF. The J gene is TRBJ1-2, the V gene TRBV30; 7 bases match TRBD1. CDR3 length: 12 residues. The junction had 5 bases not matched to a gene; V was cut back by 6 bases and J by 4 bases. Germline assignment: CDR1 GTSNPN and CDR2 SVGIG (reference sequence).

The chain uses TRBV29-1 and TRBJ2-1; 7 bases map to TRBD2. V was pared by 5 bases and J by 12 bases, with 4 bases of the junction left unmatched. Germline V gene sequence: CDR1 SQVTM, CDR2 ANQGSEA. This CDR3 comprises 10 residues. As DNA, the CDR3 is TGCAGCGTTTTTTGGGGGGGGCAGTTCTTC. Protein product: CSVFWGGQFF.

This chain connects TRBV2 to TRBJ2-5, with D possibly being TRBD1 or TRBD2 (5 bases each). V was shortened by 11 bases and J by 4 bases, with 14 bases between the two germline ends. CDR1 is SNHLY, CDR2 FYNNEI, per germline. The CDR3 covers 12 residues. The DNA of the CDR3 is TGTGCCGGCCGGGATAGGGGAGAGACCCAGTACTTC. Translating gives CAGRDRGETQYF.

CDR3 in amino acids: CSVVVQGRGTDTQYF. The CDR3 nucleotides are TGCAGCGTTGTTGTCCAAGGGAGAGGCACAGATACGCAGTATTTT. This sequence joins TRBV29-1 and TRBJ2-3, with D possibly TRBD2 on 5 matching bases. Trimming took off 4 bases at V and 1 base at J, with 15 bases between the two ends. The CDR3 totals 15 residues. The germline V gene has CDR1 SQVTM and CDR2 ANQGSEA.

V gene TRBV19 combines with J gene TRBJ2-1, with TRBD1 identical over 9 bases. Per germline, CDR1 LNHDA and CDR2 SQIVND (reference sequence). The CDR3 totals 13 residues. The ends lost 8 bases at V and 9 bases at J; junction bases unmatched: 8. The CDR3 DNA reads TGTGCCAGTCGGTACACAGGGGGCGGTGAGCAGTTCTTC. Translation: CASRYTGGGEQFF. Complete variable domain (other parts from reference TRBV19 and TRBJ2-1): DGGITQSPKYLFRKEGQNVTLSCEQNLNHDAMYWYRQDPGQGLRLIYYSQIVNDFQKGDIAEGYSVSREKKESFPLTVTSAQKNPTAFYLCASRYTGGGEQFFGPGTRLTVL.

V gene TRBV5-1 combines with J gene TRBJ2-1, with 7 bases identical to TRBD2. The junction had 6 bases not matched to a gene; V was cut back by 3 bases and J by 6 bases. This CDR3 has 14 residues. Germline CDR1 reads SGHRS; CDR2 reads YFSETQ. CDR3 region: CASSWGGASNEQFF. Written as DNA, the CDR3 is TGCGCCAGCAGCTGGGGAGGGGCGAGCAATGAGCAGTTCTTC.